This TCR beta chain derives from a study of CD8+ T cells in alopecia areata. Turning to the study itself: The study gave treated patients oral tofacitinib at 5 to 10 mg twice daily. People stayed on tofacitinib for 6 to 18 months, then stopped the drug for 6 months.

Indicated treatment: oral pan-JAK inhibitor, 5-10 mg twice daily. Once RNA had been extracted, it was reverse transcribed into cDNA to act as the sequencing template. Sequencing used immunoSEQ multiplex PCR; TCRdb keeps in-frame clones, though not all of them. The repertoire holds some 96,000 clones, with 61% as singletons. General study findings and limits: During tofacitinib treatment, many expanded lesional clones remained in scalp and blood. Lesional scalp exceeded normal scalp in clonality, especially in alopecia totalis/universalis.

As regards this clone: No antigen is known for it.

Germline CDR1 reads SQVTM; CDR2 reads ANQGSEA. V shed 3 bases, J shed 5 bases, and the junction held 10 bases outside the gene matches. This CDR3 spans 16 amino acids. The receptor was isolated from a human donor with alopecia areata. The V gene is TRBV29-1, the J gene TRBJ2-5, with TRBD1 matching over 12 bases. Here the sequenced sample was CD8+ T cells sorted from blood, taken at week 4, from a patient treated with tofacitinib. The CDR3 here is CSVDEGQGAHWETQYF. The CDR3 region has the DNA TGCAGCGTTGATGAGGGACAGGGGGCGCATTGGGAGACCCAGTACTTC.